What follows are 3 T cell receptor beta chains derived from one specimen sequenced in a study of T cells in Graves' hyperthyroidism and ophthalmopathy (dated by TCRdb to between 2018 and 2020). To prepare the library, multiplex PCR was applied. The run used an Illumina HiSeq 2000. TCR beta CDR3 regions were amplified from RNA transcripts. The first round of RT-PCR for the TCR CDR3 was performed with the HTBI primer set and the Qiagen OneStep RT-PCR kit. TCRdb's own reprocessing of the public reads used fastp at Q25 and MiXCR and kept productive beta chains. Identical CDR3 protein sequences are pooled into one entry, listed with their most common genes and DNA. The sample contains a few hundred thousand distinct CDR3 sequences, around 25% of them found a single time. Clones ranked in the top ten supply over 70% of the sample. The sequenced sample was blood. The receptors come from a man aged 50 or older with Graves' hyperthyroidism.

This clonotype was picked up a small number of times. This chain joins TRBV29-1 and TRBJ1-2, with D maybe TRBD1 (6 bases). The CDR3 is 12 residues long. From germline, CDR1 is SQVTM and CDR2 ANQGSEA. Deletions cut 5 bases from V and 3 bases from J, with 10 bases between. This CDR3 is CSVLQGYYGYTF. The CDR3 DNA reads TGCAGCGTTCTACAGGGCTACTATGGCTACACCTTC.

This clonotype was seen more than once but under ten times. V usage is TRBV5-1 and J usage is TRBJ2-1; 12 bases are shared with TRBD2. The ends lost 4 bases at V and 4 bases at J; junction bases unmatched: 6. The CDR3 totals 16 residues. Per the germline V gene, CDR1 is SGHRS and CDR2 is YFSETQ. The CDR3 coding sequence is TGCGCCAGCAGCCGCTGGACTAGCGGGAAATACAATGAGCAGTTCTTC. This codes for CASSRWTSGKYNEQFF.

This clonotype was observed a handful of times. The junction shows a germline mismatch at one end, possibly a read error. CDR3 amino acids: CASGEEEGLTDTQYF. CDR3 in DNA: TGTGCCAGCGGTGAGGAAGAGGGGCTCACAGATACGCAGTATTTT. This chain links TRBV6-1 with TRBJ2-3, with D perhaps TRBD1 or TRBD2 (5 bases each). The CDR3 is 15 amino acids. Germline assignment: CDR1 MNHNS and CDR2 SASEGT.